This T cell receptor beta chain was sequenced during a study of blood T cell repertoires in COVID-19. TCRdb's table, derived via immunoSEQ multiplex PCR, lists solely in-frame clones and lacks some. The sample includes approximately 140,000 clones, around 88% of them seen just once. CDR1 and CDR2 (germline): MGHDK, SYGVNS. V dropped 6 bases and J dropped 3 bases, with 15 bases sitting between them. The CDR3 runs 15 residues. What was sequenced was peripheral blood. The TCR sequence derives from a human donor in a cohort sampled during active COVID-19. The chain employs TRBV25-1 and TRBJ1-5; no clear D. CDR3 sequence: CASRDGFRDNQPQHF. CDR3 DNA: TGTGCCAGCAGGGACGGGTTTCGGGACAATCAGCCCCAGCATTTT.